This entry is about one TCR beta chain. This record belongs to a study of human T cells and chemical hapten exposure. Time point given: patch test 3, about 24 weeks after DPC sensitization. Treatment described: therapeutic diphenylcyclopropenone sensitization with weekly scalp DPC. CDR3 length: 14 amino acids. With V trimmed by 3 bases and J by 2 bases, 4 bases remained unmatched. Via MiXCR, TCRdb re-called the RACE reads, giving one row per CDR3 protein. The data contain about 120,000 distinct CDR3 sequences, about 11% of them singletons. V usage is TRBV12-3 or TRBV12-4 and J usage is TRBJ2-7, with 7 bases identical to TRBD2. Sequencing used whole blood, obtained in connection with sensitization to the hapten diphenylcyclopropenone (DPC). This receptor was identified in a woman aged 45-65 years with alopecia areata. Some clones in this sample may be carry-over from other donors' samples. The CDR3 protein is CASSFKRGPYEQYF. In nucleotides, the CDR3 is TGTGCCAGCAGTTTTAAGCGGGGACCCTACGAGCAGTACTTC.